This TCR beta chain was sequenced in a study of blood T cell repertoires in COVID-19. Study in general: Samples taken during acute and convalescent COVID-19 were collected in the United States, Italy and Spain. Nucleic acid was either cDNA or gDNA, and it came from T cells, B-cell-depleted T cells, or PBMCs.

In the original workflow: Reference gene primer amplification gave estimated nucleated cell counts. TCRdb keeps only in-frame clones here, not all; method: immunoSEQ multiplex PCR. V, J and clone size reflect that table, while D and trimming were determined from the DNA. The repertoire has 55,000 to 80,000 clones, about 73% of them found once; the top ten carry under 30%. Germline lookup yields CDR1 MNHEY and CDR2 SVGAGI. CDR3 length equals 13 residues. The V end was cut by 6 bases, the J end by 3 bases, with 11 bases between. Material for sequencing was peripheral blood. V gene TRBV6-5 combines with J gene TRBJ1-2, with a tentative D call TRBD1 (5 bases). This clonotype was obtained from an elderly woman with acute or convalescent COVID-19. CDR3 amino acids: CASRTDTDYGYTF. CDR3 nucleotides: TGTGCCAGCAGAACGGACACGGACTATGGCTACACCTTC.